The rows below give T cell receptor beta chains drawn from one sample of a study of blood T cell repertoires in COVID-19. Measured with immunoSEQ multiplex PCR; TCRdb has only the in-frame clones, and not every one. This table holds 250,000 or so clones, 80% to 90% found once. The sequencing input was PBMCs or T cells enriched from blood (not recorded which). The receptors were sampled from a woman between 25 and 40 years old with acute COVID-19. CDR3s include the opening cysteine and the closing phenylalanine or tryptophan. Fields, in order: D gene, clone size, V gene, J gene, CDR3 protein, CDR3 DNA. D genes are given only for firm matches. The size entry is marked missing in some rows and otherwise reads once, few, many or a size class.

TRBD2	-	TRBV19	TRBJ2-2	CASPQVSGRATGELFF	TGTGCCAGTCCCCAAGTGAGCGGGAGAGCCACCGGGGAGCTGTTTTTT
-	-	TRBV2	TRBJ2-7	CASSGRGEQYF	TGTGCCAGCAGTGGTCGGGGCGAGCAGTACTTC
-	-	TRBV19	TRBJ2-1	CASSTRPTTSGEQFF	TGTGCCAGTAGTACCCGGCCCACCACGTCGGGTGAGCAGTTCTTC
TRBD2	once	TRBV11-2	TRBJ2-2	CASSLGHELASNTGELFF	TGTGCCAGCAGCTTGGGTCACGAACTAGCGTCGAACACCGGGGAGCTGTTTTTT
-	-	TRBV3-1/TRBV3-2	TRBJ1-1	CASSQDWAGAAFF	TGTGCCAGCAGCCAAGATTGGGCGGGGGCAGCTTTCTTT
TRBD1	-	TRBV27	TRBJ1-6	CASSLSPPGQGTSPYNSPLHF	TGTGCCAGCAGTTTATCCCCGCCGGGACAGGGTACATCTCCCTATAATTCACCCCTCCACTTT
-	-	TRBV28	TRBJ1-2	CASSLGGRANYGYTF	TGTGCCAGCAGTTTAGGAGGCAGAGCTAACTATGGCTACACCTTC
TRBD1	-	TRBV27	TRBJ2-1	CASSLRQGPAYNEQFF	TGTGCCAGCAGTCTACGACAGGGGCCGGCCTACAATGAGCAGTTCTTC
-	-	TRBV2	TRBJ2-2	CASKRLVLTGELFF	TGTGCCAGCAAAAGACTAGTACTCACCGGGGAGCTGTTTTTT
TRBD2	-	TRBV18	TRBJ2-5	CASSPGTSAQETQYF	TGTGCCAGCTCACCAGGGACTAGCGCCCAAGAGACCCAGTACTTC